This T cell receptor beta chain was obtained from a study of CD8 T cells in Susac syndrome. High-throughput TCR beta sequencing covered peripheral CD8+ and CD4+ T cells. In germline, CDR1 is SGHRS, CDR2 YFSETQ. This CDR3 contains 16 residues. Trimming removed 4 bases at V and 2 bases at J, with 16 bases between. When the RNA was reverse transcribed, random hexamers were used with an input of roughly 0.5 to 1 ug. Amplification of the TCR beta CDR3 was carried out by immunoSEQ multiplex PCR, which spanned a total of 54 Vbeta and 13 Jbeta segments. TCRdb itself ran the immunoSEQ multiplex PCR reads through MiXCR, one entry per CDR3 protein. The sample records 110,000 or so distinct CDR3 sequences, about nine tenths being singletons.

The TCR sequence derives from a human donor in good health. Sequenced input: CD4+ T cells from PBMCs. The V and J genes are TRBV5-1 and TRBJ2-1; D tentatively reads TRBD1 or TRBD2 (5 bases each). CDR3 sequence reads: CASSIPEGIPYNEQFF. DNA of the CDR3: TGCGCCAGCAGCATCCCCGAGGGGATCCCCTACAATGAGCAGTTCTTC.